This T cell receptor (beta chain) is drawn from a study of blood T cell repertoires in COVID-19. There are 17 residues in the CDR3. J lost 4 bases, V lost 2 bases, and 10 bases had no gene match. Germline lookup yields CDR1 SGHKS and CDR2 YYEKEE (reference sequence). Clones were read by immunoSEQ multiplex PCR, and TCRdb kept only the in-frame ones, dropping some. This table holds 400,000 or so clones, roughly 90% found once. The sequenced sample was peripheral blood. The TCR sequence derives from a woman aged 40 to 50 with COVID-19, enrolled during active disease. The chain couples TRBV5-5 to TRBJ2-2; 8 bases are shared with TRBD2. The CDR3 sequence: CASSFTQAGVITGELFF. The DNA for the CDR3 is TGTGCCAGCAGCTTCACCCAAGCGGGAGTAATCACCGGGGAGCTGTTTTTT.